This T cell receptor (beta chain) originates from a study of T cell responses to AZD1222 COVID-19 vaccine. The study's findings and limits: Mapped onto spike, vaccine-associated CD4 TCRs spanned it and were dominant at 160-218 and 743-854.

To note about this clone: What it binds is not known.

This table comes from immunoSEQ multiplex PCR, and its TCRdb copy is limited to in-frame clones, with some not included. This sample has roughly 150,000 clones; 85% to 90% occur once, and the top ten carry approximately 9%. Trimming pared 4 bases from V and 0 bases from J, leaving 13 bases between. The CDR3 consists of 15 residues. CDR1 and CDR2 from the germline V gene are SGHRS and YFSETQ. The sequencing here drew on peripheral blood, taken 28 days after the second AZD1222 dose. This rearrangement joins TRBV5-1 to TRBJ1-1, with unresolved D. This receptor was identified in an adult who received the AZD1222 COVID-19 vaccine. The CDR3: CASSPSGKMNTEAFF. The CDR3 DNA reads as TGCGCCAGCAGCCCCTCGGGGAAGATGAACACTGAAGCTTTCTTT.